Here is one TCR beta chain with its context. This clone's antigen is unknown. No much larger clonotype is one base removed from it; base qualities were not supplied. The CDR3 regions of human TCRbeta chains were analyzed by immunosequencing. For the original study's pipeline: Repertoire TCRs were matched against a reference library of SARS-CoV-2-specific TCRs generated with the MIRA antigen-specificity platform. Breadth meant the fraction of unique TCRs that were SARS-CoV-2-associated, whereas depth meant the fraction of total T cells that were SARS-CoV-2-associated. Using the MIRA data, each spike-specific TCR was mapped to the spike region that the TCR reacts to and placed in a CD4 or CD8 class. Log10-transformed breadth and depth values were compared by one-way ANOVA with Sidak's multiple comparisons tests. TCRdb took this table from immuneACCESS and kept in-frame rearrangements with V and J called. Such tables lack part of the clones; where checked against another copy, unresolved V genes explain under half of the gap, and the rest is unexplained. That table gives V, J and clone size, and the DNA gave D and trimming. This sample holds approximately 180,000 clones; about 87% were observed only once. Roughly 6.5% of the sample rests with the top ten.

From the cysteine through the phenylalanine, the CDR3 covers 14 amino acids. Of the read, only the CDR3 DNA is kept; its 42 bases are in frame from base 1. CDR1 and CDR2, looked up from the germline V gene, are KGHSH and LQKENI. V is pared back by 3 bases and J by 0 bases, with 9 bases lying between the germline termini. The sample's time point, from its label and the paper: baseline before first vaccination. Vaccinee samples were obtained from the UK trials COV001 and COV002, which included a single-blind randomized controlled phase 2/3 trial of AZD1222 (ChAdOx1 nCoV-19) in healthy adults. For TCRbeta chain sequencing, PBMC samples were collected from trial participants at day 0 and at day 28 after the second dose. This sample stems from a study of T cell responses to AZD1222 COVID-19 vaccine (dated by TCRdb to the early 2020s). General notes on the study: Because spike-specific TCR depth and breadth did not differ between the two schedules, AZD1222 recipients who got a second dose at roughly 4 weeks were pooled with those who got a second dose at roughly 12 weeks. A total of 233 trial participants underwent TCR sequencing, of whom some 200 had received two doses of AZD1222 and around 25 had received two doses of the MenACWY control vaccine. Enrollment into the trials was organized by age into subgroups of 18-55, 56-69 and 70-plus years, and those subgroups contained around 150, 28 and 57 TCR-sequenced participants, respectively. General study outcomes and caveats: Most participants were white British and females outnumbered males, and the authors suggested that clonal diversity may have been underestimated. After two AZD1222 doses, both the breadth and the depth of spike-specific TCRs were significantly higher than at day 0 and than in MenACWY recipients. CD4 TCRs associated with the vaccine covered the entire spike protein, and the dominant responses were in regions 160-218 and 743-854. Because no day 14 peak-response samples were available, the repertoires could be characterized only after the peak T cell response. Conclusions about previously exposed vaccinees were limited because only six or seven AZD1222 recipients were SARS-CoV-2 seropositive at baseline. In the small 56-69-year group, the increase in depth fell short of significance, most likely because of low power. Reportedly, close to half of the unique spike-specific TCRs recognized epitopes lying outside the regions that are mutated in the B.1.351 and B.1.1.7 variants.

The starting material was peripheral blood, obtained on day 0 of AZD1222 vaccination. This TCR derives from an adult in good health. The rearrangement combines TRBV18 with TRBJ2-7; no D gene can be assigned with confidence. This receptor carries the CDR3 CASSPPEGSYEQYF. The bases read TGTGCCAGCTCACCGCCGGAAGGCTCCTACGAGCAGTACTTC.